This T cell receptor beta chain was sequenced during a study of neurological immune-mediated disorders. The study, taken as a whole, reports: Expanded clones shared no CDR3 amino acid sequences across subjects, suggesting private repertoires in all groups.

Trimming took 4 bases from V and 4 from J; bases not matched to a gene: 9. The CDR3 is 15 amino acids. Germline V gene sequence: CDR1 MNHNS, CDR2 SASEGT. Regarding this clonotype: What it recognizes is unknown.

Template-switch 5'RACE cDNA synthesis added a 10-nucleotide unique molecular identifier. One entry per CDR3 protein, called by TCRdb with MiXCR from the 5' RACE reads. The sample has 65,000 to 80,000 distinct CDR3 sequences, more than 15% seen once; the top ten hold approximately 15%. Sequencing was carried out using PBMCs. This TCR derives from a middle-aged woman in good health. The chain combines TRBV6-1 with TRBJ2-5; 7 bases align to TRBD2. The CDR3 is CASSGGGPLPETQYF. CDR3 nucleotides: TGTGCCAGCAGTGGGGGGGGACCCCTGCCAGAGACCCAGTACTTC.